Each of the 25 T cell receptor beta chains below was sequenced from the same sample in a study of T cells in Graves' hyperthyroidism and ophthalmopathy. Researchers took RNA transcripts and amplified the TCR beta CDR3 regions from them. HTBI primers were employed in a first-round RT-PCR of the TCR CDR3. TCRdb processed the multiplex PCR reads anew with MiXCR; each CDR3 protein has one entry. The data contain under 300,000 distinct CDR3 sequences, approximately 14% of them seen just once; the ten biggest clones take up 30% to 35%. Input material: blood. These receptor sequences come from a woman in her fifties or sixties with Graves' hyperthyroidism that later progressed to Graves' ophthalmopathy.

This clonotype was counted ten times or more. The chain is built from TRBV12-3 or TRBV12-4 and TRBJ2-7; D ambiguous. Trimming left V 6 bases short and J 4 bases short, with 7 bases between. The CDR3 is 11 amino acids. The CDR3 is CASRLGYEQYF. The CDR3 DNA reads TGTGCCAGCAGGCTCGGTTACGAGCAGTACTTC.

The sample holds many counts of this clonotype. This chain links TRBV18 with TRBJ2-2; D perhaps matches TRBD2 (6 bases). Germline V gives CDR1 KGHSH, CDR2 LQKENI. The CDR3 consists of 16 residues. The V gene lost 0 bases and the J gene lost 2 bases, with 10 bases spanning the gap. CDR3 sequence (DNA): TGTGCCAGCTCACCACCCCTGGCGGGAAACACCGGGGAGCTGTTTTTT. Amino acids: CASSPPLAGNTGELFF.

This clonotype was observed many times. The rearrangement links TRBV2 to TRBJ2-7; 9 nucleotides agree with TRBD1. V was clipped by 4 bases and J by 4 bases; unmatched bases: 14. Per the germline V gene, CDR1 is SNHLY and CDR2 is FYNNEI. This CDR3 spans 17 amino acids. As DNA, the CDR3 is TGTGCCAGCAGTGCACCGGGACAGGGTCCTAGGTGGTACGAGCAGTACTTC. This encodes CASSAPGQGPRWYEQYF.

There are many counts of this clonotype. The chain is built from TRBV12-3 or TRBV12-4 and TRBJ2-1; D not resolved. V was trimmed by 7 bases and J by 5 bases, leaving 15 bases between them. The CDR3 is made up of 14 amino acids. The CDR3 bases are TGTGCCAGCAAAAGACTGATCCAGGACAATGAGCAGTTCTTC. Its protein product is CASKRLIQDNEQFF.

This clonotype was seen ten or more times. The chain joins TRBV7-9 to TRBJ2-5; 8 nucleotides match TRBD1. The CDR3 length is 15 residues. V lost 5 bases and J lost 2; bases outside the gene matches: 7. Germline V gives CDR1 SEHNR, CDR2 FQNEAQ (reference sequence). This CDR3 is CASSLIGDRQETQYF. The CDR3 nucleotides read TGTGCCAGCAGCCTTATCGGGGACAGGCAAGAGACCCAGTACTTC.

The CDR3 reads CASSLWGRDYEQYF. The CDR3 DNA follows: TGTGCCAGCAGCTTGTGGGGCAGGGACTACGAGCAGTACTTC. The rearrangement joins TRBV5-5 to TRBJ2-7; D is perhaps TRBD1 (5 bases). The CDR3 has 14 amino acids. In germline, CDR1 is SGHKS, CDR2 YYEKEE (reference sequence). V was trimmed by 1 base and J by 3 bases, leaving 11 bases between them. The full variable domain, completed using reference TRBV5-5 and TRBJ2-7, is DAGVTQSPTHLIKTRGQQVTLRCSPISGHKSVSWYQQVLGQGPQFIFQYYEKEERGRGNFPDRFSARQFPNYSSELNVNALLLGDSALYLCASSLWGRDYEQYFGPGTRLTVT.

The CDR3 loop is CASSAGRSPLHF. For the CDR3, the DNA is TGTGCCAGCAGCGCGGGGCGTTCACCCCTCCACTTT. This chain joins TRBV19 and TRBJ1-6; D is possibly TRBD1 (5 bases). Germline CDR1 is LNHDA and CDR2 is SQIVND (reference sequence). The ends were cut back, 9 bases at V and 9 bases at J, with 12 bases in the middle. This CDR3 has 12 residues.

This clonotype showed up just a few times. The chain employs TRBV20-1 and TRBJ1-5, with D hard to call. V was shortened by 6 bases and J by 11 bases, with 17 bases between the two germline ends. CDR1 DFQATT and CDR2 SNEGSKA come from the germline V gene (reference sequence). This CDR3 contains 12 residues. This CDR3 is CSAPTVERAQHF. CDR3 DNA: TGCAGTGCCCCAACTGTCGAGAGGGCCCAGCATTTT.

This chain uses TRBV20-1 with TRBJ1-5; D remains unclear. The length of the CDR3 is 11 residues. The germline CDR1 and CDR2 sequences are DFQATT and SNEGSKA (reference sequence). V lost 6 bases to trimming and J lost 4 bases, with 7 bases between them. CDR3 loop: CSAIENQPQHF. In DNA form, the CDR3 reads TGCAGTGCCATCGAGAATCAGCCCCAGCATTTT.

This clonotype was picked up many times. The CDR3 spells CASSLEAGVNYGYTF. The CDR3 bases are TGTGCCAGCAGTTTAGAGGCAGGGGTGAACTATGGCTACACCTTC. The chain uses TRBV12-3 or TRBV12-4 and TRBJ1-2; D may be TRBD1 (6 bases). The CDR3 totals 15 residues. The germline V and J ends were trimmed by 1 base and 2 bases, with 11 bases remaining between them.

This clonotype showed up many times. This chain joins TRBV18 and TRBJ1-1; D perhaps matches TRBD1 (5 bases). Germline V gene data show CDR1 as KGHSH and CDR2 as LQKENI. CDR3 length: 15 amino acids. Trimming cost V 2 bases and J 0 bases, with 10 bases left between them. For the CDR3, the DNA is TGTGCCAGCTCACCATCGGCAGGGATGAACACTGAAGCTTTCTTT. This gives the protein CASSPSAGMNTEAFF.

The table lists this clonotype with a few counts. This is likely a read error, given that the CDR3 carries no conserved phenylalanine or tryptophan at its end. The chain uses TRBV28 and TRBJ2-7; 7 bases align to TRBD1. Germline trimming cut 4 bases from V and 3 bases from J; bases unmatched to any gene: 12. This CDR3 spans 16 amino acids. CDR1 is MDHEN, CDR2 SYDVKM, per germline. In DNA, the CDR3 is TGTGCCAGCAGTTCACCATTCACAGGGGTGGGCTACGAGCAGTACCTC. It specifies CASSSPFTGVGYEQYL.

This clonotype has just a few counts. The V and J genes are TRBV5-1 and TRBJ2-7; 10 nucleotides match TRBD2. The germline V gene encodes CDR1 SGHRS and CDR2 YFSETQ. CDR3 length: 14 amino acids. The junction had 5 bases not matched to a gene; V was cut back by 5 bases and J by 3 bases. The CDR3 region has the DNA TGCGCCAGCAGTCCCGCTAGCGGGAGCTACGAGCAGTACTTC. It translates to CASSPASGSYEQYF.

This clonotype was recorded at least ten times. This chain uses TRBV6-1 with TRBJ2-5, with D possibly TRBD1 on 5 matching bases. V lost 7 bases to trimming and J lost 1 base, with 10 bases between them. Germline CDR1 MNHNS, CDR2 SASEGT. This CDR3 has 13 residues. CDR3 nucleotide sequence: TGTGCCAGCAATCGTCAGGGCCAAGAGACCCAGTACTTC. Its translation: CASNRQGQETQYF.

This clonotype was found many times. The V gene is TRBV16, the J gene TRBJ2-1; D not certain. The germline V gene encodes CDR1 KGHSY and CDR2 FQNENV. Trimming left V 0 bases short and J 5 bases short, with 5 bases between. The CDR3 loop spans 13 amino acids. The CDR3 loop reads CASSQSSNNEQFF. CDR3 nucleotides: TGTGCCAGCAGCCAATCGTCAAACAATGAGCAGTTCTTC.

At least ten counts were recorded for this clonotype. The chain combines TRBV7-8 with TRBJ1-2; D is unresolved. Germline CDR1 and CDR2: SGHVS and FQNEAQ. The CDR3 covers 17 residues. Trimming cost V 2 bases and J 1 base, with 17 bases left between them. In DNA, the CDR3 is TGTGCCAGCAGCTTAATCGTGACCGGCAACAGTAACTATGGCTACACCTTC. Its protein is CASSLIVTGNSNYGYTF. Supplemented by reference TRBV7-8 and TRBJ1-2, the full variable domain reads GAGVSQSPRYKVAKRGQDVALRCDPISGHVSLFWYQQALGQGPEFLTYFQNEAQLDKSGLPSDRFFAERPEGSVSTLKIQRTQQEDSAVYLCASSLIVTGNSNYGYTFGSGTRLTVV.

Remarks on this clonotype: Being one base from a much bigger clone, this may be a read error. V gene TRBV6-5 combines with J gene TRBJ1-1, with D possibly being TRBD1 (5 bases). V gave up 5 bases and J gave up 2 bases, with 9 bases separating them. Germline V gene data show CDR1 as MNHEY and CDR2 as SVGAGI. This CDR3 is 13 amino acids long. As DNA, the CDR3 is TGTGCCAGCAGTACTCGGACAAACACTGAAGCTTTCTTT. Its translation is CASSTRTNTEAFF.

Many counts were recorded for this clonotype. This chain uses TRBV16 with TRBJ1-5; D is unclear. Per the germline V gene, CDR1 is KGHSY and CDR2 is FQNENV. The CDR3 extends over 13 amino acids. Trimming took 2 bases from V and 3 from J, leaving 5 bases between them. The DNA for the CDR3 is TGTGCCAGCAGCCAAGGAAACAATCAGCCCCAGCATTTT. Translated: CASSQGNNQPQHF.

This clonotype showed up many times. This rearrangement joins TRBV12-3 or TRBV12-4 to TRBJ2-1; D perhaps matches TRBD2 (6 bases). This CDR3 has 14 amino acids. The V gene lost 6 bases and the J gene lost 0 bases, with 9 bases spanning the gap. This CDR3 reads CASRQTSSYNEQFF. CDR3 nucleotides: TGTGCCAGCAGGCAGACTAGCTCCTACAATGAGCAGTTCTTC.

This clonotype was detected once. V is TRBV3-1 and J is TRBJ2-1; D perhaps matches TRBD2 (5 bases). CDR1 and CDR2 (germline): LGHDT, YNNKEL (reference sequence). The ends were cut back, 1 base at V and 7 bases at J, with 26 bases in the middle. The CDR3 is 19 amino acids. The CDR3 loop is CASSQVIPPPGNAPNEQFF. DNA for the CDR3: TGTGCCAGCAGCCAAGTTATTCCCCCTCCCGGGAATGCACCGAATGAGCAGTTCTTC.

In its sample, this clonotype was seen many times. This chain connects TRBV5-1 to TRBJ2-3; D is tentatively TRBD1 or TRBD2 (5 bases each). Trimming removed 4 bases at V and 0 bases at J, with 15 bases between. Germline V gene sequence: CDR1 SGHRS, CDR2 YFSETQ. The CDR3 runs 16 residues. The CDR3 sequence: CASSPGTVRSTDTQYF. The DNA of the CDR3 is TGCGCCAGCAGCCCTGGGACGGTCAGGAGCACAGATACGCAGTATTTT.

This clonotype turned up a few times. The gene calls are TRBV2 and TRBJ2-6; D is possibly TRBD1 (5 bases). Trimming removed 8 bases from V and 4 bases from J, with 15 bases in between. Germline CDR1 SNHLY, CDR2 FYNNEI. This CDR3 has 15 amino acids. DNA for the CDR3: TGTGCCAGCTGTGTAGAAGGGGTCGGGGCCAACGTCCTGACTTTC. Encoded protein: CASCVEGVGANVLTF.

This clonotype occurred many times. This rearrangement joins TRBV28 to TRBJ1-2; weak D call: TRBD1 (5 bases). The germline gives CDR1 MDHEN, CDR2 SYDVKM. CDR3 length: 14 residues. V was shortened by 5 bases and J by 4 bases, with 14 bases between the two germline ends. CDR3 coding DNA: TGTGCCAGCAGTACAGGACCGGGTGGCTATGGCTACACCTTC. It is translated as CASSTGPGGYGYTF.

This clonotype has a count of ten or more. The chain joins TRBV20-1 to TRBJ1-1; D gene uncertain. The CDR3 is made up of 12 amino acids. Trimming stripped 3 bases from V and 5 bases from J, with 10 bases between. Germline V CDR1 and CDR2: DFQATT, SNEGSKA (reference sequence). CDR3 DNA: TGCAGTGCTAGTGCCCTTTCTACTGAAGCTTTCTTT. This gives the protein CSASALSTEAFF.

There are many counts of this clonotype. This CDR3 reads CASSSYQDRPRGGYTF. In nucleotides, the CDR3 is TGTGCCAGCAGTTCTTACCAGGACAGGCCGCGGGGTGGCTACACCTTC. The chain combines TRBV27 with TRBJ1-2; 7 nucleotides align to TRBD1. Germline assignment: CDR1 MNHEY and CDR2 SMNVEV (reference sequence). J was trimmed by 7 bases and V by 4 bases; bases with no gene match: 15. This CDR3 contains 16 residues.